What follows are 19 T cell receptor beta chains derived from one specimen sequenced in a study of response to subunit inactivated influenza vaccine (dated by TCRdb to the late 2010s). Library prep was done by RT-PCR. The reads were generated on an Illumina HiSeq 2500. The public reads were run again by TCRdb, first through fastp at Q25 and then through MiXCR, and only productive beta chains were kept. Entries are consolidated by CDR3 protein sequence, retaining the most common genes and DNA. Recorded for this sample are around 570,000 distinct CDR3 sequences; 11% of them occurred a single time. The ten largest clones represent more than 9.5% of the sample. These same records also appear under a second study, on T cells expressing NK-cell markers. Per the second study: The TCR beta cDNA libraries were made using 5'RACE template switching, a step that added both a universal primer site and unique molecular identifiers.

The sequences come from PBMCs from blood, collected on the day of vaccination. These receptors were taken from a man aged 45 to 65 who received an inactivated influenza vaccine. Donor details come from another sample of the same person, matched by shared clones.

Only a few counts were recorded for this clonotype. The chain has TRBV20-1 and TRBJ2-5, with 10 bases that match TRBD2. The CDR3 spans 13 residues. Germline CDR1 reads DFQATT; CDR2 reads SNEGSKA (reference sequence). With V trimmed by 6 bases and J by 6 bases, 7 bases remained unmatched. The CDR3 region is CSAPGLAKQTQYF. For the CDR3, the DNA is TGCAGTGCCCCGGGACTAGCGAAACAGACCCAGTACTTC.

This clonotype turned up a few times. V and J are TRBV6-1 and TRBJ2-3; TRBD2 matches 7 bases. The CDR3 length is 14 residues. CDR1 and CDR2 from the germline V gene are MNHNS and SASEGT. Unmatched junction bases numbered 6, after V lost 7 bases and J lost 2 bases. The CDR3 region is CASTERGHTDTQYF. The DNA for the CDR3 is TGTGCCAGCACGGAGCGGGGCCACACAGATACGCAGTATTTT.

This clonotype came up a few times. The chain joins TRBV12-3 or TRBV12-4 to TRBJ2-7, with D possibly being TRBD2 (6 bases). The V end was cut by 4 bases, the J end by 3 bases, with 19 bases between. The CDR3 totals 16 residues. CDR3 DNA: TGTGCCAGCAGTTCGCCATGGTTGGCGGGATTCTACGAGCAGTACTTC. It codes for CASSSPWLAGFYEQYF.

The CDR3 loop is CASSDTGSAAGTITGELFF. The CDR3 coding sequence is TGTGCCAGCAGCGATACCGGGTCGGCCGCGGGTACAATTACCGGGGAGCTGTTTTTT. This sequence joins TRBV11-1 and TRBJ2-2, with D perhaps TRBD2 (5 bases). Germline V CDR1 and CDR2: SGHAT, FQDESV (reference sequence). This CDR3 comprises 19 residues. V was shortened by 5 bases and J by 5 bases, with 27 bases between the two germline ends.

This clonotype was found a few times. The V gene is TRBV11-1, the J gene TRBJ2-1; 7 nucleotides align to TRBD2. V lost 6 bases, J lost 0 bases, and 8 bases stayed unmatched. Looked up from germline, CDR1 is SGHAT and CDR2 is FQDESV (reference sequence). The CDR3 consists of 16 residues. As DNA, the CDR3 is TGTGCCAGCAGTCCAACTAGCGCCTACTCCTACAATGAGCAGTTCTTC. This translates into CASSPTSAYSYNEQFF.

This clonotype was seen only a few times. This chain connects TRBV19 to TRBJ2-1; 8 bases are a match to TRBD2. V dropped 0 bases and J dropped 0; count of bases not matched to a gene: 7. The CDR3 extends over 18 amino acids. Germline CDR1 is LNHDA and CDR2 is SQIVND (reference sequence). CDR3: CASSIETLAGLSYNEQFF. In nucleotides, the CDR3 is TGTGCCAGTAGTATAGAAACCCTAGCGGGCCTCTCCTACAATGAGCAGTTCTTC.

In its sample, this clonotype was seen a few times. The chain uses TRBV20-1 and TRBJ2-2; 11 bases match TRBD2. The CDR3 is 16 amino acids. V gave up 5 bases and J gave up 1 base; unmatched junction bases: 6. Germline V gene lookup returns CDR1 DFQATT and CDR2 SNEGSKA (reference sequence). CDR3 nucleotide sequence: TGCAGTGCTTATCCGGGACTAGCGGAGAACACCGGGGAGCTGTTTTTT. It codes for CSAYPGLAENTGELFF.

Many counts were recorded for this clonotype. The CDR3 nucleotides are TGTGCCAGCAGTGAAGATGGCAGGGATTTTGGCTACACCTTC. Its translation is CASSEDGRDFGYTF. The chain recombines TRBV2 with TRBJ1-2, with a possible D match to TRBD1 (5 bases). Germline V gene lookup returns CDR1 SNHLY and CDR2 FYNNEI. With 1 base removed from V and 7 bases from J, the gap between germline ends came to 13 bases. This CDR3 region has 14 residues.

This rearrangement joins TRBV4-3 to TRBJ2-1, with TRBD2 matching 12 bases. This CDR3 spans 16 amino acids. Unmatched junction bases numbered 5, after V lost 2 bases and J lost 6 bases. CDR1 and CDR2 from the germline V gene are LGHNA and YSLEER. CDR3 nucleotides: TGCGCCAGCAGCCAACTAGCGGGGGGGCCGATCAATGAGCAGTTCTTC. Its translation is CASSQLAGGPINEQFF.

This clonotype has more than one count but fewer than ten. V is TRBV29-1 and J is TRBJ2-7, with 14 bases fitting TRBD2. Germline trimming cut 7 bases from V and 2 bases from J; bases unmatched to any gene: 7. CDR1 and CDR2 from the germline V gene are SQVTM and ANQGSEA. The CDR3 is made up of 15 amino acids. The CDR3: CSGGGLAGAAYEQYF. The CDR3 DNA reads TGCAGCGGAGGGGGACTAGCGGGGGCGGCCTACGAGCAGTACTTC.

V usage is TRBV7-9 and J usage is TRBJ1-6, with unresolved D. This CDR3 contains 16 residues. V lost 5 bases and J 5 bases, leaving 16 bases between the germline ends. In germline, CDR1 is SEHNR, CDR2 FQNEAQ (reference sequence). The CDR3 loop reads CASSQDVGTNNSPLHF. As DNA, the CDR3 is TGTGCCAGCAGCCAGGATGTCGGAACCAATAATTCACCCCTCCACTTT.

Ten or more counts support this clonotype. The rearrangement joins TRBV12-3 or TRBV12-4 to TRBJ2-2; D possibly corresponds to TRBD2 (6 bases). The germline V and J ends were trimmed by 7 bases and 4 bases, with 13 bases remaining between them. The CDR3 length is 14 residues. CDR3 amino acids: CASMRRVFTGELFF. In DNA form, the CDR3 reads TGTGCCAGCATGAGGAGGGTTTTCACCGGGGAGCTGTTTTTT.

Written as DNA, the CDR3 is TGCAGTGCTAGGGAATTAGGTAGACAGGGGGGGAATGAGCAGTTCTTC. The encoded protein is CSARELGRQGGNEQFF. The chain employs TRBV20-1 and TRBJ2-1; TRBD1 aligns across 9 bases. V lost 3 bases to trimming and J lost 7 bases; unmatched junction nucleotides: 13. CDR1 is DFQATT and CDR2 is SNEGSKA in the germline V gene (reference sequence). The CDR3 spans 16 residues.

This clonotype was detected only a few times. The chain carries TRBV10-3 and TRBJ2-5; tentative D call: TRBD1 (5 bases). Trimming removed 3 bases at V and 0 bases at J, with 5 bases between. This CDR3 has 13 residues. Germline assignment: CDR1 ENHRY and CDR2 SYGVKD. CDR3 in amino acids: CAISDRDQETQYF. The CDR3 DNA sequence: TGTGCCATCAGTGACAGGGACCAAGAGACCCAGTACTTC.

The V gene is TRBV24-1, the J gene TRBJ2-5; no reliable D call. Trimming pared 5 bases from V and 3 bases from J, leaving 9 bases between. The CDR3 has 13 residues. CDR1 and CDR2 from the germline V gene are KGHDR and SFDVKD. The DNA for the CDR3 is TGTGCCACCAGTGTCACTAATGAAGAGACCCAGTACTTC. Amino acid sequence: CATSVTNEETQYF.

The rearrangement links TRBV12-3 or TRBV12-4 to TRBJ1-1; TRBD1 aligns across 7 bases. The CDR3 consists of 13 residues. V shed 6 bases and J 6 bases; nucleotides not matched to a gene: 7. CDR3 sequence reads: CASSRQGRAEAFF. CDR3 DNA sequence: TGTGCCAGCAGCCGACAGGGTCGGGCTGAAGCTTTCTTT.

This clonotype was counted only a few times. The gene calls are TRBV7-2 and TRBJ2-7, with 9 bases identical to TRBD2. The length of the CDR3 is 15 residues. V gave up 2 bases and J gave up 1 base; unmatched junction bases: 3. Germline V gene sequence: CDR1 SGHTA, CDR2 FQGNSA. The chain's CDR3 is CASSLSSGRSYEQYF. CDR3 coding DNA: TGTGCCAGCAGCTTAAGTAGCGGGAGATCCTACGAGCAGTACTTC.

For the CDR3, the DNA is TGTGCCAGCAGCTTTTACGGGACAGATAACAATGAGCAGTTCTTC. This encodes CASSFYGTDNNEQFF. V gene TRBV7-9 combines with J gene TRBJ2-1; TRBD1 matches 7 bases. The J segment lost 5 bases and the V segment lost 3 bases, leaving 7 bases of the junction unmatched. The germline gives CDR1 SEHNR, CDR2 FQNEAQ (reference sequence). This CDR3 has 15 residues.

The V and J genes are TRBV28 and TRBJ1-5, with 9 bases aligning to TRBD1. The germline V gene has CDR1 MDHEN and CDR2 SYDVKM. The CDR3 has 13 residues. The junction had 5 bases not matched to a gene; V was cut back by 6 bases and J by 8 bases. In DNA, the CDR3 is TGTGCCAGCAGCCGCGACAGGGGGGAGCCCCAGCATTTT. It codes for CASSRDRGEPQHF.